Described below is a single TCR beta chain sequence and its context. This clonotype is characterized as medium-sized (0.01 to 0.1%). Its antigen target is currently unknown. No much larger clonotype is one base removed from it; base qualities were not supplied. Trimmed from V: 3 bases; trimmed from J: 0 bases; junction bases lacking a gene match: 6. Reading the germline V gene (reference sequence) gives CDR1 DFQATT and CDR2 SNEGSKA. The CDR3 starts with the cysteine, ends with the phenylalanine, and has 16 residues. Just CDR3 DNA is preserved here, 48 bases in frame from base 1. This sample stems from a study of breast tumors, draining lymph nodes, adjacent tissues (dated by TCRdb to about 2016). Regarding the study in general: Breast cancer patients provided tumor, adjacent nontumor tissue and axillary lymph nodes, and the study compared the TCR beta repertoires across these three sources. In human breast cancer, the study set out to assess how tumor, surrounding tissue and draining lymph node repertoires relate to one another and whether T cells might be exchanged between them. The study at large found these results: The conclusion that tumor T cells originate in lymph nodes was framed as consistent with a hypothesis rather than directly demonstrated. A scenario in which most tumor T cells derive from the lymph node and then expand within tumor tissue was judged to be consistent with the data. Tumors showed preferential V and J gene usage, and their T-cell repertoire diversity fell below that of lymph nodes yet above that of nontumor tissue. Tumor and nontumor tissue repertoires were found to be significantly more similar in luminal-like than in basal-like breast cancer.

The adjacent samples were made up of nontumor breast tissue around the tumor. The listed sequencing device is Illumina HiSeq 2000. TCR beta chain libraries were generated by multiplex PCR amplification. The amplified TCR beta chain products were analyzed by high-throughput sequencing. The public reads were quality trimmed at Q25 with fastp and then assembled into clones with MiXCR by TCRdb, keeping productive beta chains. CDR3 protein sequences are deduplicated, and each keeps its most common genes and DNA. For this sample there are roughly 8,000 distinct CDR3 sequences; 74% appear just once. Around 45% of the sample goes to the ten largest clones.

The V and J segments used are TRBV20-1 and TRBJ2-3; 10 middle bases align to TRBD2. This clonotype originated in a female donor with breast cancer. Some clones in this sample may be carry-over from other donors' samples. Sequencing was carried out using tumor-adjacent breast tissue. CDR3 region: CSASLAGASSTDTQYF. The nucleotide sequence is TGCAGTGCTAGTCTAGCGGGGGCCTCTAGCACAGATACGCAGTATTTT.